Listed here are 25 T cell receptor beta chains from one sample, sequenced in a study of control samples from healthy donors and cancer patients (dated by TCRdb to between 2020 and 2021). The library was made by the immunoSEQ multiplex PCR assay. TCRdb took over this immuneACCESS table, retaining in-frame rearrangements with V and J assigned. Such tables are incomplete; in checked studies, under half of the missing clones stem from an unresolved V gene, and the remainder is unexplained. This sample holds approximately 160,000 clones; 93% were observed only once. The ten largest clones represent 4.1% of the sample. The specimen sequenced was blood. The receptors were sampled from a woman aged 55-75 years in good health.

The V call is TRBV5-6, the J call TRBJ1-4, with D perhaps TRBD1 (6 bases). The CDR3 consists of 15 residues. With 4 bases removed from V and 0 bases from J, the gap between germline ends came to 10 bases. Germline V gives CDR1 SGHDT, CDR2 YYEEEE. Here the CDR3 DNA reads TGTGCCAGCAGCAGGGCAGGGGCAACTAATGAAAAACTGTTTTTT. Translation gives CASSRAGATNEKLFF.

This clone has a handful of counts. The chain couples TRBV6-2 or TRBV6-3 to TRBJ2-3; D uncertain. This CDR3 contains 14 residues. The V end was cut by 7 bases, the J end by 4 bases, with 15 bases between. From germline, CDR1 is MNHEY and CDR2 SVGEGT. CDR3 DNA sequence: TGTGCCAGCAACCCTTCCCTAGAGGCAGATACGCAGTATTTT. Amino acids: CASNPSLEADTQYF.

The genes are TRBV5-6 and TRBJ2-1, with a weak D call TRBD2 (6 bases). This CDR3 has 13 amino acids. V was clipped by 3 bases and J by 5 bases, with 9 bases between them. Germline assignment: CDR1 SGHDT and CDR2 YYEEEE. The CDR3 is CASSSGANNEQFF. In nucleotides, the CDR3 is TGTGCCAGCAGCTCGGGAGCGAACAATGAGCAGTTCTTC.

This chain's CDR3 is CASSPPAPGGFREQYF. The CDR3 DNA sequence: TGTGCCAGCTCACCACCGGCGCCAGGGGGCTTCCGCGAGCAGTACTTC. The rearrangement links TRBV18 to TRBJ2-7, with 8 nucleotides matching TRBD1. Trimming at V came to 0 bases and at J to 6 bases, leaving 10 bases not matched to a gene. Germline CDR1 is KGHSH and CDR2 is LQKENI. The length of the CDR3 is 16 residues.

The chain combines TRBV19 with TRBJ2-3, with TRBD2 matching over 7 bases. Germline assignment: CDR1 LNHDA and CDR2 SQIVND (reference sequence). The CDR3 loop spans 14 amino acids. With 6 bases clipped from V and 5 bases from J, the junction kept 8 bases outside the gene matches. CDR3 in amino acids: CASRPFGEGDTQYF. CDR3 bases: TGTGCCAGTAGGCCTTTTGGGGAGGGAGATACGCAGTATTTT.

This clone was seen once. CDR3 region: CASSHPPGPGLSSYNEQFF. CDR3 coding DNA: TGCGCCAGCAGCCACCCTCCGGGCCCGGGACTGAGCTCCTACAATGAGCAGTTCTTC. The chain joins TRBV4-3 to TRBJ2-1; maybe TRBD2 (6 bases). This CDR3 is 19 amino acids long. The germline V gene has CDR1 LGHNA and CDR2 YSLEER. Trimming left V 3 bases short and J 0 bases short, with 21 bases between.

The chain employs TRBV11-3 and TRBJ2-2, with D perhaps matching TRBD2 (5 bases). This CDR3 region has 12 residues. Looked up from germline, CDR1 is SGHNT and CDR2 is YENEEA. The V end lost 8 bases, the J end lost 3 bases, and 7 bases lay between the germline ends. The CDR3: CASSRDTGELFF. The DNA of the CDR3 is TGTGCCAGCTCGAGGGACACCGGGGAGCTGTTTTTT.

V and J are TRBV11-3 and TRBJ2-3, with 13 bases identical to TRBD2. The V gene end was trimmed by 5 bases and the J gene end by 9 bases; junction bases not matched to a gene: 14. Germline loops: CDR1 SGHNT, CDR2 YENEEA. The length of the CDR3 is 17 residues. The CDR3, as DNA: TGTGCCAGCAGCCTCTTAGGGACTAGCGGGGACGGTTCCACGCAGTATTTT. This gives the protein CASSLLGTSGDGSTQYF.

This chain uses TRBV10-1 with TRBJ1-1; possible D gene TRBD1, 6 bases. CDR1 and CDR2 from the germline V gene are WNHNN and SYGVQD (reference sequence). Trimming took 10 bases from V and 2 from J, leaving 11 bases between them. CDR3 length: 12 amino acids. The DNA for the CDR3 is TGCGCCAACGGACAGCTTAACACTGAAGCTTTCTTT. The encoded protein is CANGQLNTEAFF.

The CDR3 DNA sequence: TGTGCCAGTAGTACACGGGGTGAAGCTTTCTTT. Translated: CASSTRGEAFF. The gene calls are TRBV19 and TRBJ1-1; D is unresolved. The CDR3 is 11 amino acids. V lost 4 bases to trimming and J lost 7 bases, with 7 bases between them. Germline V CDR1 and CDR2: LNHDA, SQIVND (reference sequence).

The chain recombines TRBV6-5 with TRBJ1-2; D gene uncertain. The germline CDR1 and CDR2 sequences are MNHEY and SVGAGI. V shed 2 bases and J shed 7 bases, with 11 bases lying between them. This CDR3 spans 13 amino acids. The CDR3 loop is CASSYERISGYTF. DNA of the CDR3: TGTGCCAGCAGTTACGAGAGGATTTCTGGCTACACCTTC.

The chain employs TRBV7-3 and TRBJ1-3; a weak D match, TRBD1 (5 bases). The V and J ends lost 7 bases and 2 bases respectively, with 9 bases between them. The CDR3 loop spans 13 amino acids. Germline values: CDR1 SGHTA, CDR2 FQGTGA. The CDR3 is CASTSGPGNTIYF. For the CDR3, the DNA is TGTGCCAGCACCTCAGGGCCTGGAAACACCATATATTTT.

The chain recombines TRBV3-1 (or the pseudogene TRBV3-2) with TRBJ1-1, with a weak D call TRBD1 (6 bases). With 1 base removed from V and 5 bases from J, the gap between germline ends came to 11 bases. Germline loops: CDR1 LGHDT, CDR2 YNNKEL (reference sequence). This CDR3 is 14 amino acids long. This CDR3 reads CASSQVEGVTEAFF. The CDR3 coding sequence is TGTGCCAGCAGCCAAGTAGAGGGGGTGACTGAAGCTTTCTTT.

This chain connects TRBV18 to TRBJ1-4; D call uncertain. Trimming left V 5 bases short and J 8 bases short, with 12 bases between. Germline V gene data show CDR1 as KGHSH and CDR2 as LQKENI. The CDR3 covers 13 residues. The CDR3 DNA sequence: TGTGCCAGCTCAGTGAACCGGGAGGAAAAACTGTTTTTT. Amino acids: CASSVNREEKLFF.

This chain uses TRBV19 with TRBJ2-3; D gene unclear. The CDR3 sequence is 14 residues long. Trimming took off 2 bases at V and 2 bases at J, with 8 bases between the two ends. The germline V gene encodes CDR1 LNHDA and CDR2 SQIVND (reference sequence). CDR3 amino acids: CASSIRFPTDTQYF. The CDR3 region has the DNA TGTGCCAGTAGTATAAGGTTCCCCACAGATACGCAGTATTTT.

The chain couples TRBV5-4 to TRBJ2-3; possibly TRBD2 for D (7 bases). CDR1 is SGHNT, CDR2 YYREEE, per germline (reference sequence). Trimming stripped 3 bases from V and 5 bases from J, with 16 bases between. The CDR3 runs 15 residues. The CDR3 is CASSWGGAGKDTQYF. For the CDR3, the DNA is TGTGCCAGCAGCTGGGGGGGGGCCGGGAAAGATACGCAGTATTTT.

The chain is built from TRBV3-1 (or the pseudogene TRBV3-2) and TRBJ1-5, with D hard to call. In germline, CDR1 is LGHDT, CDR2 YNNKEL (reference sequence). The V end lost 0 bases, the J end lost 1 base, and 7 bases lay between the germline ends. CDR3 length: 15 amino acids. DNA for the CDR3: TGTGCCAGCAGCCAAGATTCCGGAAGCAATCAGCCCCAGCATTTT. Amino acid sequence: CASSQDSGSNQPQHF.

V is TRBV11-2 and J is TRBJ1-2, with 8 bases fitting TRBD1. Germline V gives CDR1 SGHAT, CDR2 FQNNGV. The CDR3 contains 13 residues. V lost 4 bases to trimming and J lost 8 bases; unmatched junction nucleotides: 6. This CDR3 reads CASSSHTGGGYTF. CDR3 DNA sequence: TGTGCCAGCAGCTCACACACAGGGGGGGGCTACACCTTC. Complete variable domain (other parts from reference TRBV11-2 and TRBJ1-2): EAGVAQSPRYKIIEKRQSVAFWCNPISGHATLYWYQQILGQGPKLLIQFQNNGVVDDSQLPKDRFSAERLKGVDSTLKIQPAKLEDSAVYLCASSSHTGGGYTFGSGTRLTVV.

This sequence joins TRBV4-1 and TRBJ2-7; 10 nucleotides match TRBD1. From germline, CDR1 is MGHRA and CDR2 YSYEKL. After removal of 4 bases from V and 6 bases from J, the junction contained 9 bases not matched to a gene. The CDR3 sequence is 15 residues long. The CDR3: CASSRNAGTGVEQYF. In nucleotides, the CDR3 is TGCGCCAGCAGCCGTAACGCCGGGACAGGGGTCGAGCAGTACTTC.

V usage is TRBV5-1 and J usage is TRBJ1-1; D might be TRBD1 (5 bases). The germline V gene has CDR1 SGHRS and CDR2 YFSETQ. This CDR3 spans 15 amino acids. V lost 4 bases and J lost 1, with 14 bases in between. The CDR3 sequence is CASSGGVRGNTEAFF. The CDR3 nucleotides read TGCGCCAGCAGCGGAGGGGTAAGGGGGAACACTGAAGCTTTCTTT.

The V call is TRBV5-4, the J call TRBJ1-1; D perhaps matches TRBD1 (5 bases). Deletions cut 1 base from V and 6 bases from J, with 10 bases between. Per germline, CDR1 SGHNT and CDR2 YYREEE (reference sequence). The length of the CDR3 is 13 residues. The CDR3 region is CASSLRGVAEAFF. As DNA, the CDR3 is TGTGCCAGCAGCTTGAGGGGAGTCGCTGAAGCTTTCTTT.

J is TRBJ2-3 and V is TRBV7-2; 9 bases are shared with TRBD2. In germline, CDR1 is SGHTA, CDR2 FQGNSA. The CDR3 has 16 residues. With V trimmed by 5 bases and J by 0 bases, 6 bases remained unmatched. As DNA, the CDR3 is TGTGCCAGCAGCATGGGGCTAGCGGGGAGCACAGATACGCAGTATTTT. Encoded protein: CASSMGLAGSTDTQYF.

This clone has a handful of counts. A junction end diverges from the germline sequence, so it may reflect a read error. The CDR3 spells CASSSDMAGQGTAF. The CDR3, as DNA: TGCGCCAGCAGCTCGGACATGGCGGGACAGGGGACAGCATTC. The chain carries TRBV5-1 and TRBJ1-2, with 10 bases fitting TRBD1. The CDR3 loop spans 14 amino acids. The germline V gene encodes CDR1 SGHRS and CDR2 YFSETQ.

The rearrangement joins TRBV28 to TRBJ2-1, with 9 bases identical to TRBD2. Germline V gives CDR1 MDHEN, CDR2 SYDVKM. This CDR3 spans 12 amino acids. V gave up 3 bases and J gave up 14 bases; unmatched junction bases: 5. DNA for the CDR3: TGTGCCAGCAGTTTGGCGGTAGCGGGGGAGTTCTTC. Encoded protein: CASSLAVAGEFF.

This clone was recorded a few times. V gene TRBV7-2 combines with J gene TRBJ1-2; 7 nucleotides match TRBD1. The germline V gene has CDR1 SGHTA and CDR2 FQGNSA. This CDR3 spans 14 amino acids. V gave up 4 bases and J gave up 8 bases; unmatched junction bases: 10. The CDR3 loop reads CASSSDRSLLGYTF. As DNA, the CDR3 is TGTGCCAGCAGCTCGGACAGGTCCTTGTTGGGCTACACCTTC.